Each of the 22 T cell receptor beta chains below was sequenced from the same sample in a study of T-cell memory formation after mild COVID-19. TCRdb analysed the 5' RACE reads with MiXCR anew, one entry per CDR3 protein. The table lists tens of thousands of distinct CDR3 sequences, 16% of them singletons. Sequencing was carried out using PBMCs or a T cell subset sorted from them (not recorded which). These receptors originate from an adult woman who had mild COVID-19 (a few samples of this study predate the infection). Cell type and time point are not known.

This clonotype was counted a few times. V gene TRBV27 combines with J gene TRBJ2-1, with TRBD1 identical over 10 bases. Germline V gene data show CDR1 as MNHEY and CDR2 as SMNVEV (reference sequence). V lost 8 bases and J lost 7; bases outside the gene matches: 8. This CDR3 has 14 residues. CDR3 sequence (DNA): TGTGCCAGCGGGACCGGGACAGGGGTGAATGAGCAGTTCTTC. Translating gives CASGTGTGVNEQFF.

This clonotype was counted a few times. For the CDR3, the DNA is TGCAGCGTTGAAGGAGCAGGACCAGAAGAGCAGTACTTC. Translated: CSVEGAGPEEQYF. The rearrangement uses TRBV29-1 and TRBJ2-7; D not resolved. The CDR3 is made up of 13 amino acids. V was cut by 1 base and J by 7 bases, with 14 bases left in between. The V gene's germline CDR1 is SQVTM and CDR2 ANQGSEA.

The V and J genes are TRBV25-1 and TRBJ2-7, with D unresolved. Germline V gene sequence: CDR1 MGHDK, CDR2 SYGVNS. This CDR3 is built from 11 residues. The ends were cut back, 5 bases at V and 3 bases at J, with 5 bases in the middle. The CDR3 bases are TGTGCCAGCAGTACTCACTACGAGCAGTACTTC. This translates into CASSTHYEQYF.

This clonotype turned up a few times. The gene calls are TRBV20-1 and TRBJ2-3, with D maybe TRBD1 (7 bases). This CDR3 spans 16 amino acids. Germline V lookup: CDR1 DFQATT, CDR2 SNEGSKA (reference sequence). Trimming took 0 bases from V and 4 from J, leaving 17 bases between them. CDR3 DNA sequence: TGCAGTGCTAGAGACCAGGGGGGCGGGGACGCAGATACGCAGTATTTT. It translates to CSARDQGGGDADTQYF.

This clonotype was seen many times. The rearrangement joins TRBV7-6 to TRBJ2-7; D call uncertain. The CDR3 consists of 14 residues. CDR1 is SGHVS, CDR2 FNYEAQ, per germline. Trimming cost V 3 bases and J 4 bases, with 13 bases left between them. The DNA of the CDR3 is TGTGCCAGCAGCTTCGGTCCCGCTGGGTACGAGCAGTACTTC. Amino acids: CASSFGPAGYEQYF. The variable domain in full, completed from reference TRBV7-6 and TRBJ2-7, reads GAGVSQSPRYKVTKRGQDVALRCDPISGHVSLYWYRQALGQGPEFLTYFNYEAQQDKSGLPNDRFSAERPEGSISTLTIQRTEQRDSAMYRCASSFGPAGYEQYFGPGTRLTVT.

V gene TRBV5-6 combines with J gene TRBJ2-7; 7 bases are a match to TRBD1. Germline-derived CDR1 and CDR2 are SGHDT and YYEEEE. Trimming at V came to 4 bases and at J to 2 bases, leaving 12 bases not matched to a gene. The CDR3 is 16 amino acids. The CDR3 loop is CASSRRPGTATYEQYF. The CDR3 DNA reads as TGTGCCAGCAGCAGACGACCCGGGACAGCAACCTACGAGCAGTACTTC.

This clonotype was found a few times. The chain recombines TRBV7-8 with TRBJ2-6; no clear D. This CDR3 is built from 19 residues. Trimming pared 3 bases from V and 4 bases from J, leaving 22 bases between. Germline V gene data show CDR1 as SGHVS and CDR2 as FQNEAQ. Here the CDR3 reads CASSLSGSPEISGANVLTF. The CDR3, as DNA: TGTGCCAGCAGCTTGTCCGGTTCCCCCGAAATCTCCGGGGCCAACGTCCTGACTTTC.

Ten or more counts support this clonotype. The chain uses TRBV24-1 and TRBJ2-1, with unresolved D. Trimming removed 1 base from V and 0 bases from J, with 9 bases in between. Per germline, CDR1 KGHDR and CDR2 SFDVKD. This CDR3 has 16 amino acids. The CDR3 nucleotides are TGTGCCACCAGTGATTTTGGGCGGACCTCCTACAATGAGCAGTTCTTC. It codes for CATSDFGRTSYNEQFF.

The table lists this clonotype with a few counts. The gene calls are TRBV15 and TRBJ1-5; 9 nucleotides agree with TRBD1. From germline, CDR1 is LNHNV and CDR2 YYDKDF (reference sequence). This CDR3 spans 16 amino acids. With 3 bases clipped from V and 0 bases from J, the junction kept 3 bases outside the gene matches. The CDR3 region has the DNA TGTGCCACCAGCAGGGACAGGGGATATAGCAATCAGCCCCAGCATTTT. This translates into CATSRDRGYSNQPQHF.

This clonotype appeared a few times. The J gene is TRBJ2-1, the V gene TRBV7-9; 11 bases line up with TRBD2. CDR3 length equals 17 residues. Germline V gives CDR1 SEHNR, CDR2 FQNEAQ (reference sequence). Trimming removed 4 bases from V and 4 bases from J; junction bases left unmatched: 9. The CDR3 spells CASSSLLAGVRYNEQFF. CDR3 nucleotide sequence: TGTGCCAGCAGCTCGCTACTAGCGGGAGTTCGATACAATGAGCAGTTCTTC.

This clonotype was detected only a few times. The chain links TRBV5-1 to TRBJ2-7, with TRBD2 matching over 11 bases. In germline, CDR1 is SGHRS, CDR2 YFSETQ. This CDR3 region has 16 residues. Trimming removed 4 bases from V and 1 base from J; junction bases left unmatched: 7. CDR3 coding DNA: TGCGCCAGCAGCCGCCTAGGACTAGCGGGTTCCTACGAGCAGTACTTC. Translating gives CASSRLGLAGSYEQYF.

This clonotype appeared a few times. The V call is TRBV7-6, the J call TRBJ2-1, with unresolved D. With 1 base removed from V and 12 bases from J, the gap between germline ends came to 16 bases. The CDR3 has 14 residues. CDR1 and CDR2 from the germline V gene are SGHVS and FNYEAQ. The CDR3 here is CASSLGVGNNGQFF. DNA of the CDR3: TGTGCCAGCAGCTTAGGGGTTGGCAACAACGGGCAGTTCTTC.

V and J are TRBV7-8 and TRBJ2-7, with TRBD2 matching 11 bases. CDR1 and CDR2 from the germline V gene are SGHVS and FQNEAQ. Unmatched junction bases numbered 3, after V lost 5 bases and J lost 3 bases. CDR3 length: 14 amino acids. The CDR3 region has the DNA TGTGCCAGCAGCCCTCTAGCGGGAGGCTACGAGCAGTACTTC. Protein product: CASSPLAGGYEQYF.

This chain uses TRBV27 with TRBJ2-7, with TRBD1 matching over 8 bases. CDR1 and CDR2 from the germline V gene are MNHEY and SMNVEV (reference sequence). J lost 2 bases, V lost 3 bases, and 3 bases had no gene match. The CDR3 runs 14 residues. The CDR3 protein is CASSFRDRTYEQYF. Here the CDR3 DNA reads TGTGCCAGCAGTTTCCGGGACAGGACCTACGAGCAGTACTTC.

This clonotype appeared many times. V and J are TRBV7-9 and TRBJ1-1, with D unclear. Trimming stripped 1 base from V and 0 bases from J, with 6 bases between. The germline gives CDR1 SEHNR, CDR2 FQNEAQ (reference sequence). This CDR3 comprises 14 residues. This chain's CDR3 is CASSLGQLNTEAFF. The DNA of the CDR3 is TGTGCCAGCAGCTTAGGGCAGCTGAACACTGAAGCTTTCTTT.

The CDR3 bases are TGTGCCAGCAGTCTTAGCGGGGGGGACTTTTGGGTCCAGTTCTTC. Translation gives CASSLSGGDFWVQFF. This chain links TRBV27 with TRBJ2-1; 11 bases are a match to TRBD2. The CDR3 length is 15 residues. The V segment lost 5 bases and the J segment 13 bases; nucleotides outside the gene matches: 13. Germline V gives CDR1 MNHEY, CDR2 SMNVEV (reference sequence).

This clonotype was picked up a small number of times. This chain connects TRBV29-1 to TRBJ2-7, with D tentatively TRBD1 or TRBD2 (5 bases each). V shed 6 bases and J shed 4 bases, with 16 bases lying between them. The CDR3 sequence is 13 residues long. Per germline, CDR1 SQVTM and CDR2 ANQGSEA. The CDR3 bases are TGCAGCGTGACTATTCGGGACGTTTACGAGCAGTACTTC. Amino acids: CSVTIRDVYEQYF.

This clonotype has more than one count but fewer than ten. The CDR3 loop reads CASSPWDREQETQYF. The CDR3 DNA reads TGTGCCAGTAGTCCGTGGGACAGAGAGCAAGAGACCCAGTACTTC. The chain employs TRBV19 and TRBJ2-5, with 7 bases fitting TRBD1. The V and J ends lost 5 bases and 2 bases, in that order; junction bases with no gene match: 8. This CDR3 spans 15 amino acids. Germline lookup yields CDR1 LNHDA and CDR2 SQIVND (reference sequence).

This clonotype was detected a few times. The CDR3 DNA follows: TGTGCCAGCAGCCTCTGGAGGGGGCAGGAGTATGAGCAGTTCTTC. It specifies CASSLWRGQEYEQFF. The chain carries TRBV5-5 and TRBJ2-1, with a weak D call TRBD1 (7 bases). The germline V gene encodes CDR1 SGHKS and CDR2 YYEKEE (reference sequence). This CDR3 has 15 amino acids. The ends were cut back, 4 bases at V and 8 bases at J, with 19 bases in the middle.

There are a few counts of this clonotype. The V call is TRBV11-3, the J call TRBJ2-3; 13 bases align to TRBD2. Germline CDR1 is SGHNT and CDR2 is YENEEA. This CDR3 has 16 residues. V was clipped by 5 bases and J by 5 bases; unmatched bases: 7. As DNA, the CDR3 is TGTGCCAGCAGCGGCCGGACTAGCGGGGGCCTAGATACGCAGTATTTT. Translating it yields CASSGRTSGGLDTQYF.

There are a few counts of this clonotype. The chain is built from TRBV12-3 or TRBV12-4 and TRBJ2-3; D may be TRBD1 (5 bases). V was cut by 5 bases and J by 3 bases, with 9 bases left in between. CDR3 size: 13 residues. The DNA for the CDR3 is TGTGCCAGCAGTACAGGACCAACAGATACGCAGTATTTT. The encoded protein is CASSTGPTDTQYF.

This clonotype was detected only a few times. V is TRBV12-3 or TRBV12-4 and J is TRBJ2-3, with TRBD2 matching 13 bases. J lost 4 bases, V lost 5 bases, and 6 bases had no gene match. CDR3 length equals 16 residues. CDR3 loop: CASSPRLAGGSDTQYF. CDR3 DNA: TGTGCCAGCAGTCCCCGACTAGCGGGAGGTTCAGATACGCAGTATTTT.